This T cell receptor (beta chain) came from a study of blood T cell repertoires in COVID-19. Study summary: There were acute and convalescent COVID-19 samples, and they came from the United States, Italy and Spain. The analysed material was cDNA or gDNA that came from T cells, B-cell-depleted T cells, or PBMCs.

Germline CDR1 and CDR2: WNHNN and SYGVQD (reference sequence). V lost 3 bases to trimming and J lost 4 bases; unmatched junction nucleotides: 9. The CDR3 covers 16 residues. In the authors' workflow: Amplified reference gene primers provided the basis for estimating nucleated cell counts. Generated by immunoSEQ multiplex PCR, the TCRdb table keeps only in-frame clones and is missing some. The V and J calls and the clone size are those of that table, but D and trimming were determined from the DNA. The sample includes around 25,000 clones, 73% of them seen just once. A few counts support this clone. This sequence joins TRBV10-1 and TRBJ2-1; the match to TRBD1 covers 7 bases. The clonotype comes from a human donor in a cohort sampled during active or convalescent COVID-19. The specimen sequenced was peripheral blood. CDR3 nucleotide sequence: TGCGCCAGCAGTGAAGTAAAGGGGGCAAAGTACAATGAGCAGTTCTTC. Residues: CASSEVKGAKYNEQFF.